Given below is one TCR beta chain in context. Its antigen is as yet unknown. The sample originates from a study of response to subunit inactivated influenza vaccine. Overall study findings and caveats: Authors suggested that a seasonal influenza vaccination recruits few new T cells each time.

Germline loops: CDR1 MDHEN, CDR2 SYDVKM. Trimming took off 2 bases at V and 0 bases at J, with 25 bases between the two ends. The CDR3 totals 21 residues. MiXCR, applied by TCRdb to the RT-PCR reads, yields one record per CDR3 protein. This sample carries roughly 650,000 distinct CDR3 sequences, less than 15% of them seen once, and the ten largest clones take less than 9%. The sequence was obtained from a man aged 50 to 60 who received an inactivated influenza vaccine. This specimen consisted of PBMCs from blood, obtained approximately 15 days before vaccination. V is TRBV28 and J is TRBJ2-2, with TRBD1 as a possible D gene (6 bases). CDR3 region: CASSLPPGGHFFATNTGELFF. CDR3 DNA: TGTGCCAGCAGTTTACCGCCTGGGGGACATTTCTTTGCTACGAACACCGGGGAGCTGTTTTTT.